Shown below are 25 T cell receptor beta chains from a single sample sequenced in a study of blood T cell repertoires in COVID-19. Libraries were prepared by immunoSEQ multiplex PCR; TCRdb keeps only in-frame clonotypes and omits some of them. The sample yields about 160,000 clones, roughly 84% seen once. The sequenced sample was peripheral blood. These receptors all stem from a woman of 80 years or more with active or convalescent COVID-19.

The V call is TRBV14, the J call TRBJ2-5; possibly TRBD1 for D (5 bases). Germline V gene sequence: CDR1 SGHDN, CDR2 FVKESK. The CDR3 extends over 18 amino acids. The ends were cut back, 1 base at V and 1 base at J, with 19 bases in the middle. The CDR3: CASSQALRQTTIQETQYF. The DNA of the CDR3 is TGTGCCAGCAGCCAAGCTCTGCGACAGACCACCATCCAAGAGACCCAGTACTTC.

V is TRBV5-6 and J is TRBJ2-5; perhaps TRBD2 as D (6 bases). The CDR3 is 15 residues long. V was pared by 4 bases and J by 0 bases, with 13 bases between. Germline CDR1 and CDR2: SGHDT and YYEEEE. CDR3 coding DNA: TGTGCCAGCAGCCCCTCCGGAGGGGACCAAGAGACCCAGTACTTC. Protein: CASSPSGGDQETQYF. Using reference TRBV5-6 and TRBJ2-5 for the parts outside the CDR3, the full variable domain is DAGVTQSPTHLIKTRGQQVTLRCSPKSGHDTVSWYQQALGQGPQFIFQYYEEEERQRGNFPDRFSGHQFPNYSSELNVNALLLGDSALYLCASSPSGGDQETQYFGPGTRLLVL.

J is TRBJ2-5 and V is TRBV19; no clear D gene. Germline loops: CDR1 LNHDA, CDR2 SQIVND (reference sequence). The CDR3 has 14 residues. Trimming took off 3 bases at V and 5 bases at J, with 13 bases between the two ends. DNA for the CDR3: TGTGCCAGTAGTATTACGGCCCCTAGGGAGACCCAGTACTTC. It codes for CASSITAPRETQYF.

This clone showed up just a few times. The chain recombines TRBV10-1 with TRBJ2-5; 12 bases are shared with TRBD2. Unmatched junction bases numbered 13, after V lost 5 bases and J lost 3 bases. CDR1 is WNHNN, CDR2 SYGVQD, per germline (reference sequence). The CDR3 is 18 amino acids. The CDR3 spells CASSLLAGGVRTKETQYF. The CDR3 nucleotides are TGCGCCAGCAGTCTCCTAGCGGGGGGGGTTCGGACTAAAGAGACCCAGTACTTC.

The V gene is TRBV2, the J gene TRBJ1-2; no firm D call. The CDR3 is made up of 14 amino acids. Trimming took 7 bases from V and 5 from J, leaving 17 bases between them. Germline lookup yields CDR1 SNHLY and CDR2 FYNNEI. CDR3 bases: TGTGCCAGCACGAAACCACTTTCCCGGTATGGCTACACCTTC. Translated: CASTKPLSRYGYTF.

The chain has TRBV6-2 or TRBV6-3 and TRBJ2-5; 7 bases agree with TRBD2. V gave up 0 bases and J gave up 5 bases; unmatched junction bases: 15. This CDR3 has 18 amino acids. Germline V gene data show CDR1 as MNHEY and CDR2 as SVGEGT. CDR3 bases: TGTGCCAGCAGTTACTCGGGTCGGCCTAGCGGAGTCCGGGAGACCCAGTACTTC. This codes for CASSYSGRPSGVRETQYF.

This clone was found once. The chain carries TRBV7-9 and TRBJ1-2; the match to TRBD1 covers 9 bases. The CDR3 contains 15 residues. Losses at the gene ends were 5 bases for V and 3 bases for J; bases not matched to a gene: 7. The germline gives CDR1 SEHNR, CDR2 FQNEAQ (reference sequence). CDR3: CASSPSWTGDYGYTF. The CDR3, as DNA: TGTGCCAGCAGCCCATCCTGGACAGGGGACTATGGCTACACCTTC.

The CDR3 nucleotides are TGCGCCAGCAGTCTGGGACCTCTGAGCGGGGCCCACAATGAGCAGTTCTTC. Its translation is CASSLGPLSGAHNEQFF. The J gene is TRBJ2-1, the V gene TRBV4-1; 7 bases agree with TRBD2. Trimming took 6 bases from V and 5 from J; bases not matched to a gene: 16. The CDR3 has 17 amino acids. The germline V gene encodes CDR1 MGHRA and CDR2 YSYEKL.

The V call is TRBV4-1, the J call TRBJ2-2, with D perhaps matching TRBD1 (5 bases). The V gene's germline CDR1 is MGHRA and CDR2 YSYEKL. Trimming pared 1 base from V and 1 base from J, leaving 7 bases between. The CDR3 covers 15 residues. The DNA for the CDR3 is TGCGCCAGCAGCCAAGGGCAGGGGAACACCGGGGAGCTGTTTTTT. This translates into CASSQGQGNTGELFF.

The CDR3 sequence: CATRSEGRAYNSPLHF. In DNA form, the CDR3 reads TGTGCCACCCGGTCGGAGGGTAGGGCCTATAATTCACCCCTCCACTTT. The V and J genes are TRBV25-1 and TRBJ1-6; no reliable D call. Germline CDR1 reads MGHDK; CDR2 reads SYGVNS. The CDR3 sequence is 16 residues long. V shed 10 bases and J shed 2 bases, with 18 bases lying between them.

The CDR3 is CASSLGTGAGEEKLFF. CDR3 sequence (DNA): TGTGCCAGCAGCTTAGGGACAGGGGCGGGGGAAGAAAAACTGTTTTTT. The rearrangement links TRBV7-8 to TRBJ1-4; 9 bases line up with TRBD1. J was trimmed by 8 bases and V by 1 base; bases with no gene match: 8. Germline CDR1 is SGHVS and CDR2 is FQNEAQ. The CDR3 covers 16 residues.

The chain combines TRBV2 with TRBJ2-1; the match to TRBD1 covers 8 bases. The CDR3 has 13 amino acids. V lost 7 bases and J lost 8; bases outside the gene matches: 7. CDR1 and CDR2 from the germline V gene are SNHLY and FYNNEI. This chain's CDR3 is CASIRTGLDEQFF. The CDR3 nucleotides are TGTGCCAGCATCCGGACAGGGCTCGATGAGCAGTTCTTC.

The chain carries TRBV12-3 or TRBV12-4 and TRBJ1-2; 8 bases are shared with TRBD1. This CDR3 has 13 amino acids. J lost 9 bases, V lost 3 bases, and 6 bases had no gene match. The CDR3 coding sequence is TGTGCCAGCAGTTTTAACCAGGGGGCGAGCTACACCTTC. It encodes CASSFNQGASYTF.

V usage is TRBV4-3 and J usage is TRBJ2-7, with 7 bases lining up with TRBD1. This CDR3 contains 17 residues. Germline V lookup: CDR1 LGHNA, CDR2 YSLEER. J lost 5 bases, V lost 0 bases, and 13 bases had no gene match. CDR3 nucleotide sequence: TGCGCCAGCAGCCAAGAATTAATGCCAGGGGGTTTGCACGAGCAGTACTTC. This translates into CASSQELMPGGLHEQYF.

V and J are TRBV27 and TRBJ2-7, with D possibly TRBD2 on 5 matching bases. The CDR3 is 15 residues long. CDR1 is MNHEY, CDR2 SMNVEV, per germline (reference sequence). Trimming took 2 bases from V and 4 from J, leaving 15 bases between them. CDR3 coding DNA: TGTGCCAGCAGTTTAGGACTCGGCCAGATTTACGAGCAGTACTTC. Amino acids: CASSLGLGQIYEQYF.

The rearrangement uses TRBV5-1 and TRBJ2-6, with D unclear. Germline V gene sequence: CDR1 SGHRS, CDR2 YFSETQ. The CDR3 runs to 16 residues. V lost 0 bases and J lost 4, with 11 bases in between. The CDR3 loop reads CASSLAGRVGANVLTF. CDR3 nucleotide sequence: TGCGCCAGCAGCTTGGCCGGTCGGGTCGGGGCCAACGTCCTGACTTTC.

The V and J genes are TRBV7-9 and TRBJ2-2, with TRBD2 identical over 7 bases. V lost 8 bases to trimming and J lost 1 base; unmatched junction nucleotides: 7. This CDR3 is built from 15 residues. Germline CDR1 SEHNR, CDR2 FQNEAQ (reference sequence). CDR3 sequence reads: CASRPRGGNTGELFF. The CDR3 DNA reads as TGTGCCAGCCGCCCTCGCGGGGGGAACACCGGGGAGCTGTTTTTT.

This clone was observed a few times. The sample holds other DNA sequences that translate to the same CDR3. The V call is TRBV18, the J call TRBJ1-1; D might be TRBD1 (6 bases). V was clipped by 3 bases and J by 3 bases, with 8 bases between them. CDR1 and CDR2 (germline): KGHSH, LQKENI. This CDR3 has 13 residues. The CDR3 spells CASSPTGYTEAFF. The CDR3 bases are TGTGCCAGCTCACCGACAGGCTACACTGAAGCTTTCTTT.

This clone appeared once. V is TRBV6-2 or TRBV6-3 and J is TRBJ2-3; D may be TRBD1 (5 bases). Germline V gene lookup returns CDR1 MNHEY and CDR2 SVGEGT. The CDR3 is made up of 19 amino acids. Trimming left V 0 bases short and J 0 bases short, with 19 bases between. DNA of the CDR3: TGTGCCAGCAGTTACTCGGTACGACAGTACCCTTCTAGCACAGATACGCAGTATTTT. Translation: CASSYSVRQYPSSTDTQYF.

The chain recombines TRBV10-2 with TRBJ1-5, with D unclear. V lost 0 bases and J 12 bases, leaving 12 bases between the germline ends. Germline V gene sequence: CDR1 WSHSY, CDR2 SAAADI. CDR3 length: 13 amino acids. Written as DNA, the CDR3 is TGCGCCAGCAGTGAGTCCCGGGATTTGGTCCAGCATTTT. It encodes CASSESRDLVQHF.

This clone has more than one count but fewer than ten. The rearrangement joins TRBV11-2 to TRBJ1-1; D gene unclear. Germline CDR1 SGHAT, CDR2 FQNNGV. V was trimmed by 3 bases and J by 0 bases, leaving 8 bases between them. The CDR3 has 14 residues. The CDR3 sequence is CASSLDQVNTEAFF. Written as DNA, the CDR3 is TGTGCCAGCAGCTTGGATCAGGTGAACACTGAAGCTTTCTTT.

In its sample, this clone was seen a few times. The rearrangement links TRBV7-2 to TRBJ1-1, with no clear D. Germline loops: CDR1 SGHTA, CDR2 FQGNSA. The CDR3 contains 15 residues. Trimming cost V 2 bases and J 3 bases, with 13 bases left between them. The DNA for the CDR3 is TGTGCCAGCAGCTTAAAACTGGAGAGGTACACTGAAGCTTTCTTT. Encoded protein: CASSLKLERYTEAFF.

This clone was counted a single time. The chain joins TRBV6-1 to TRBJ1-6; 7 bases map to TRBD1. V shed 4 bases, J shed 7 bases, and the junction held 10 bases outside the gene matches. Germline CDR1 MNHNS, CDR2 SASEGT. This CDR3 spans 16 amino acids. The CDR3 is CASSAWEARGNSPLHF. Written as DNA, the CDR3 is TGTGCCAGCAGTGCCTGGGAGGCCAGGGGGAATTCACCCCTCCACTTT.

This chain links TRBV18 with TRBJ1-2; 8 positions agree with TRBD1. The CDR3 has 15 residues. Germline values: CDR1 KGHSH, CDR2 LQKENI. J was trimmed by 6 bases and V by 6 bases; bases with no gene match: 12. The CDR3, as DNA: TGTGCCAGCTCGGCCGGGACAGGTTCTCAGGATGGCTACACCTTC. The encoded protein is CASSAGTGSQDGYTF.

This clone was seen only once. V is TRBV9 and J is TRBJ2-5; TRBD1 is a possible D gene (6 bases). Germline lookup yields CDR1 SGDLS and CDR2 YYNGEE. The V end was cut by 6 bases, the J end by 1 base, with 13 bases between. CDR3 length: 14 residues. CDR3 in amino acids: CASNLQGFQETQYF. The CDR3 nucleotides read TGTGCCAGCAACTTACAGGGTTTCCAAGAGACCCAGTACTTC.